The 3 T cell receptor beta chains given below trace back to one sample, sequenced in a study of blood T cell repertoires in COVID-19. The protocol was immunoSEQ multiplex PCR, while the TCRdb copy is restricted to in-frame clones and leaves out a portion. The sample yields about 150,000 clones, roughly 84% seen once. Source material: peripheral blood. The receptors were sampled from a man in his sixties with COVID-19, enrolled during active disease.

The chain is built from TRBV27 and TRBJ2-1; TRBD2 agrees at 9 bases. The CDR3 runs 15 residues. V gave up 5 bases and J gave up 4 bases; unmatched junction bases: 6. CDR1 and CDR2 from the germline V gene are MNHEY and SMNVEV (reference sequence). CDR3 residues: CASSPRTSVYNEQFF. The CDR3 DNA is TGTGCCAGCAGTCCACGGACTAGCGTTTACAATGAGCAGTTCTTC.

The chain joins TRBV5-1 to TRBJ2-2, with 8 nucleotides matching TRBD2. V lost 2 bases, J lost 4 bases, and 4 bases stayed unmatched. This CDR3 spans 15 amino acids. Germline V CDR1 and CDR2: SGHRS, YFSETQ. The CDR3, as DNA: TGCGCCAGCAGCTTAACTAGCGGAAGCACCGGGGAGCTGTTTTTT. Its translation: CASSLTSGSTGELFF.

This clone was counted once. The chain employs TRBV12-3 or TRBV12-4 and TRBJ1-1; 9 nucleotides match TRBD1. V dropped 6 bases and J dropped 6; count of bases not matched to a gene: 5. The CDR3 contains 13 residues. The DNA of the CDR3 is TGTGCCAGCAGGGGACAGGGAATTTCTGAAGCTTTCTTT. This gives the protein CASRGQGISEAFF.